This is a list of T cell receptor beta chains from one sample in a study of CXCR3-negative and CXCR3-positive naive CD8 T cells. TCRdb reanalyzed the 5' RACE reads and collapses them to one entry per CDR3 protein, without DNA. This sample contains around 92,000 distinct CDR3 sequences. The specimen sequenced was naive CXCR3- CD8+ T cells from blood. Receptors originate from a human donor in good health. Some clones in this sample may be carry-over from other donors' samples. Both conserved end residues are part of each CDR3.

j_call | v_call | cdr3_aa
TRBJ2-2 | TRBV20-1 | CSAREGNTGELFF
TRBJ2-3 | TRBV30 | CAWSGAGVTQYF
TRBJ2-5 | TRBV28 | CASSLLGRQETQYF
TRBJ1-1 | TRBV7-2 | CASSSIGSSEAFF
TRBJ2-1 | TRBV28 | CASSTSGVPTYNEQFF
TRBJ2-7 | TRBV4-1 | CASSQGATSGYYEQYF
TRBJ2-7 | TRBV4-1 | CAGSHDGTGSYEQYF
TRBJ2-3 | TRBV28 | CASSPFFETSTQYF
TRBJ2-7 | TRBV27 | CASSLSAGQAIYEQYF
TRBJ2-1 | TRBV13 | CASSLARMNEQFF
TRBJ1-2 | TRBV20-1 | CSAREQGSIYGYTF
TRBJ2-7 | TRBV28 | CASSNFDRGPSYEQYF
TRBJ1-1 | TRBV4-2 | CASSQPTGSEAFF
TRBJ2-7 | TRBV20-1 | CSASLAEYEQYF
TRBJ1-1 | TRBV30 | CAWSKVDRGSEAFF
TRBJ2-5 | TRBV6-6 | CASSYSLEGETQYF
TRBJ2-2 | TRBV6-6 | CASSLTGTVVEELFF
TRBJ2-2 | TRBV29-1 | CSVPVATGELFF
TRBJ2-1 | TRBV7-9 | CASSLAIALSSYNEQFF
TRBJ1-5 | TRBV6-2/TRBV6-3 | CASSPTEYSNQPQHF
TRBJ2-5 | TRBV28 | CASRKDRGSGIETQYF
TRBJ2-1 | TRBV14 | CASSWTGFYNEQFF
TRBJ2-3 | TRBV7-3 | CASSLTDGNTDTQYF
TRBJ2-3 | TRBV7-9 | CASSFGQARDTQYF
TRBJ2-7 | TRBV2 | CASRDRGLSYEQYF
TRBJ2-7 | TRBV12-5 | CASGLVLGRGAYEQYF
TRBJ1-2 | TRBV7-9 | CASSPDTNYGYTF
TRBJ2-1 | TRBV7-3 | CASSLSTSESGEQFF
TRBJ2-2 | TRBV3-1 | CASSQDRASGPNTGELFF
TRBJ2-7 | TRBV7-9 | CASSPAESYEQYF
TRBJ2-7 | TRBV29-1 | CSVGTGKSYEQYF
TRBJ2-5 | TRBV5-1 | CASSLDWLETQYF
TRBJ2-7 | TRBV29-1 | CSVEESNSYEQYF
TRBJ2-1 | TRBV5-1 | CASSLEGQGSYNEQFF
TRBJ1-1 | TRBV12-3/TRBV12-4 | CASSSGAASLF
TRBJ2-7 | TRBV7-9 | CASSLVAGGPYEQYF
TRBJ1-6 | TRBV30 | CAWLPGTGKSPLHF
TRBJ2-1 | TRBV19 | CASSMTSGHNSYNEQFF
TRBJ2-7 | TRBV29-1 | CSVAPEGILDEQYF
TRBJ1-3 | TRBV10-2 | CASSDGGSSGNTIYF
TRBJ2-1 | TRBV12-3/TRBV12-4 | CASSLWGPYNEQFF
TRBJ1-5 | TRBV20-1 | CSASWTGDGHQPQHF
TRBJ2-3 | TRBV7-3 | CASSLTSGQQDTQYF
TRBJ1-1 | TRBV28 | CASTSRQGRNTEAFF
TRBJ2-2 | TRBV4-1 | CASSQVFFTGELFF
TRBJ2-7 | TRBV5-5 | CASSLEALDEQYF
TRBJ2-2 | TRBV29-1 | CSAEVAGELFF
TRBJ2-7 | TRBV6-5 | CASSPGGPLIPGVGQYF
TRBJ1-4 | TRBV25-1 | CASSELIGGSNEKLFF